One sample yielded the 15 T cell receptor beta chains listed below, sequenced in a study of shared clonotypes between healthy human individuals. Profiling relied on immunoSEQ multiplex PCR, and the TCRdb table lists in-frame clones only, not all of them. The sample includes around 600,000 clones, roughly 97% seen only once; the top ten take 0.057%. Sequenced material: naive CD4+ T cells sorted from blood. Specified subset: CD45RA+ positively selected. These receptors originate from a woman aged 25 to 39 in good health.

In DNA, the CDR3 is TGCGCCAGCAGCTTTCTCGGCAGGACGGAACTTAGCTACGAGCAGTACTTC. Amino acids: CASSFLGRTELSYEQYF. The chain has TRBV5-1 and TRBJ2-7; D ambiguous. The CDR3 runs 17 residues. Germline-derived CDR1 and CDR2 are SGHRS and YFSETQ. Trimming removed 2 bases at V and 3 bases at J, with 21 bases between.

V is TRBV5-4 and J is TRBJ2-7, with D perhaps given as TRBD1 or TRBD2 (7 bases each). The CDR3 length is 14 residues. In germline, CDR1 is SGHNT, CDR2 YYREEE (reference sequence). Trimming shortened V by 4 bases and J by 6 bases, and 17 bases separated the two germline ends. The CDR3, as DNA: TGTGCCAGCAGCCCGGGGACAGCGGGGACCGAGCAGTACTTC. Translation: CASSPGTAGTEQYF.

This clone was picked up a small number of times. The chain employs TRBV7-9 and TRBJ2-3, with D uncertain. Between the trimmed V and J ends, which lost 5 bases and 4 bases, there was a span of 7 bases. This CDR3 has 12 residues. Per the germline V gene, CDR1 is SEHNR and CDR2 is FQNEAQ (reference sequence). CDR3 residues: CASSRPPDTQYF. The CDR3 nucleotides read TGTGCCAGCAGCAGGCCCCCAGATACGCAGTATTTT.

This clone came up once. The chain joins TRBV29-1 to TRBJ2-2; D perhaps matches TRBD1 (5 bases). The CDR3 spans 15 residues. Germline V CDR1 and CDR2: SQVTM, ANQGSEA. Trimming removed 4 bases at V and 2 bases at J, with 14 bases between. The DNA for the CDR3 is TGCAGCGTTGGCTCAGGGTCGGTAAACACCGGGGAGCTGTTTTTT. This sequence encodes CSVGSGSVNTGELFF.

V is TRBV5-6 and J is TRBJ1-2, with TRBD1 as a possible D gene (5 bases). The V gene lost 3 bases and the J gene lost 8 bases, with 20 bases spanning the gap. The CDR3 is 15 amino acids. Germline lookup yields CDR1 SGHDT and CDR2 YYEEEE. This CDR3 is CASSWGEGTSGGYTF. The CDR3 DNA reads TGTGCCAGCAGCTGGGGAGAAGGGACCTCGGGCGGCTACACCTTC.

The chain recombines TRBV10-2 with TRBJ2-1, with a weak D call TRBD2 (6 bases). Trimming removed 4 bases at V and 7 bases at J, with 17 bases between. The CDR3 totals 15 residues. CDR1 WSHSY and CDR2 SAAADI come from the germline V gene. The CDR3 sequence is CASSALAGSRNEQFF. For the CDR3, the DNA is TGCGCCAGCAGTGCCCTGGCGGGAAGTAGAAATGAGCAGTTCTTC.

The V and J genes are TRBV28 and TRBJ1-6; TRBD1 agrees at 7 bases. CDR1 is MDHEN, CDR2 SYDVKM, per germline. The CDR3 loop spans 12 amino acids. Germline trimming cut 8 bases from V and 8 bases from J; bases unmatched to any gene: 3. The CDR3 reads CASGDRDSPLHF. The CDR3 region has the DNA TGTGCCAGCGGCGACAGGGATTCACCCCTCCACTTT.

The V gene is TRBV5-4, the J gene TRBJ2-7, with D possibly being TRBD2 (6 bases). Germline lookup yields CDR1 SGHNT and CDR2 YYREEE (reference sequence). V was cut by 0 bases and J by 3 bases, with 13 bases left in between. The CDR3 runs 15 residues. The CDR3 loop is CASSLGRESHYEQYF. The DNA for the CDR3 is TGTGCCAGCAGCTTGGGACGGGAGTCTCACTACGAGCAGTACTTC.

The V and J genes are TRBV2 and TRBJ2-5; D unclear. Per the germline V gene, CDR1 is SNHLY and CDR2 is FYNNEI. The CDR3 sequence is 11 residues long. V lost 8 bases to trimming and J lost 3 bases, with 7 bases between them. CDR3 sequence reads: CASATEETQYF. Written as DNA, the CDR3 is TGTGCCAGCGCAACAGAAGAGACCCAGTACTTC.

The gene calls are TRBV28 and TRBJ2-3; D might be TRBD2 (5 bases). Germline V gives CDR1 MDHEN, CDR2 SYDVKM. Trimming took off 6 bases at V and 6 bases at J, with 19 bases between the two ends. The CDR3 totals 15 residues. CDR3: CASSSPGLVSDTQYF. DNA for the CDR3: TGTGCCAGCAGCAGCCCGGGATTAGTCTCCGATACGCAGTATTTT.

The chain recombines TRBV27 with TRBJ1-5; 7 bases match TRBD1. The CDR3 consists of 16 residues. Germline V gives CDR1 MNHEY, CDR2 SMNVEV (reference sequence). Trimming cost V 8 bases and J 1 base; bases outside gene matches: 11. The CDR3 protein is CASSPTSRGSNQPQHF. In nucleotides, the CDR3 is TGTGCCAGCTCCCCTACTTCCAGGGGGAGCAATCAGCCCCAGCATTTT.

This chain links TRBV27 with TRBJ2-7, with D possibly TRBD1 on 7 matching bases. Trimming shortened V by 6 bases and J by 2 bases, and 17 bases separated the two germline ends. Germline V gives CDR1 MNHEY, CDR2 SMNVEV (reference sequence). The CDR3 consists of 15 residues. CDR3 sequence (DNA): TGTGCCAGCAGGCGGGATCGGGACAGAACCTACGAGCAGTACTTC. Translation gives CASRRDRDRTYEQYF.

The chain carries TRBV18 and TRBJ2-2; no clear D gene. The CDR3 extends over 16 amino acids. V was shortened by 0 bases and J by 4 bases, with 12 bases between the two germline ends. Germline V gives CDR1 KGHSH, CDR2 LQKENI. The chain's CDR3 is CASSPPASLITGELFF. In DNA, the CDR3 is TGTGCCAGCTCACCACCGGCCTCCCTAATCACCGGGGAGCTGTTTTTT. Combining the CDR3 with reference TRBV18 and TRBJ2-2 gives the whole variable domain NAGVMQNPRHLVRRRGQEARLRCSPMKGHSHVYWYRQLPEEGLKFMVYLQKENIIDESGMPKERFSAEFPKEGPSILRIQQVVRGDSAAYFCASSPPASLITGELFFGEGSRLTVL.

CDR3 amino acids: CASSTPVRYGYTF. The DNA of the CDR3 is TGTGCCAGCAGCACACCGGTTCGATATGGCTACACCTTC. The J gene is TRBJ1-2, the V gene TRBV28, with D unresolved. This CDR3 contains 13 residues. V was trimmed by 6 bases and J by 5 bases, leaving 13 bases between them. The germline gives CDR1 MDHEN, CDR2 SYDVKM.

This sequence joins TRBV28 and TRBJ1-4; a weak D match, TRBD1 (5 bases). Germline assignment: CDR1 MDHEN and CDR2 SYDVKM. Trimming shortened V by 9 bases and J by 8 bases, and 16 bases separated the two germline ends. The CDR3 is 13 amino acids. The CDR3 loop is CASQTGLGEKLFF. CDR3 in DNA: TGTGCCAGTCAAACAGGCCTGGGAGAAAAACTGTTTTTT. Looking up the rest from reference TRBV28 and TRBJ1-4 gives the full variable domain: DVKVTQSSRYLVKRTGEKVFLECVQDMDHENMFWYRQDPGLGLRLIYFSYDVKMKEKGDIPEGYSVSREKKERFSLILESASTNQTSMYLCASQTGLGEKLFFGSGTQLSVL.